A selection of T cell receptor beta chains follows, all from one sample in a study of blood T cell repertoires in COVID-19. Measured with immunoSEQ multiplex PCR; TCRdb has only the in-frame clones, and not every one. The sample lists approximately 180,000 clones; just under 90% were seen once. Sequencing input: peripheral blood. These receptor sequences come from a woman aged 70-85 years with COVID-19, enrolled during active disease. CDR3s include the opening cysteine and the closing phenylalanine or tryptophan. The D gene is left open where the match is weak. Clone size appears in some rows only: once, few, many, or a class for an expanded clone.

>few|TRBJ1-2|TRBV5-5|TRBD1
CASSRPGQGIYGYTF
TGTGCCAGCAGCCGCCCGGGACAGGGGATCTATGGCTACACCTTC
>.|TRBJ2-7|TRBV19|.
CASKSGSSYEQYF
TGTGCCAGTAAGTCTGGGAGCTCCTACGAGCAGTACTTC
>.|TRBJ2-7|TRBV6-5|.
CARGGTPIRGEQYF
TGTGCCAGGGGGGGGACACCAATACGTGGGGAGCAGTACTTC
>.|TRBJ2-7|TRBV7-3|TRBD2
CASSNRLAGRGEQYF
TGTGCCAGCAGCAACCGACTAGCGGGAAGGGGCGAGCAGTACTTC
>.|TRBJ1-1|TRBV6-5|TRBD1
CASTPLGQGDTEAFF
TGTGCCAGCACCCCGTTGGGACAGGGGGATACTGAAGCTTTCTTT
>.|TRBJ1-2|TRBV27|TRBD1
CASRRTGTGDGYTF
TGTGCCAGCAGACGCACCGGGACAGGGGACGGCTACACCTTC
>.|TRBJ1-5|TRBV4-2|TRBD1
CASSQDGAGGFQPQHF
TGTGCCAGCAGCCAGGATGGGGCAGGGGGCTTTCAGCCCCAGCATTTT
>.|TRBJ2-7|TRBV5-1|TRBD1
CASSGTGFDEQYF
TGCGCCAGCTCCGGGACAGGGTTCGACGAGCAGTACTTC
>.|TRBJ2-7|TRBV19|.
CASSMTGGPYEQYF
TGTGCCAGTAGTATGACGGGGGGCCCCTACGAGCAGTACTTC
>few|TRBJ1-1|TRBV5-4|.
CASRQSGARNTEAFF
TGTGCCAGCAGGCAGTCTGGGGCCCGGAACACTGAAGCTTTCTTT
>.|TRBJ2-3|TRBV6-5|.
CASRSTDTQYF
TGTGCCAGCAGGAGTACGGATACGCAGTATTTT
>.|TRBJ1-6|TRBV6-6|TRBD1
CASSYSQEGAFSPLHF
TGTGCCAGCAGTTACTCCCAGGAGGGGGCTTTTTCACCCCTCCACTTT
>once|TRBJ2-1|TRBV5-1|TRBD1
CASSPRQGVPYNEQFF
TGCGCCAGCAGCCCTCGACAGGGGGTCCCATACAATGAGCAGTTCTTC
>.|TRBJ1-3|TRBV7-2|.
CASSGGPAGNTIYF
TGTGCCAGCAGCGGAGGACCCGCCGGAAACACCATATATTTT
>once|TRBJ1-6|TRBV13|TRBD1
CASSLGRQGGSPLHF
TGTGCCAGCAGCTTAGGTCGACAGGGCGGTTCACCCCTCCACTTT
>.|TRBJ1-5|TRBV7-2|.
CASSLVGGAEQPQHF
TGTGCCAGCAGCTTAGTTGGGGGGGCCGAACAGCCCCAGCATTTT
>.|TRBJ1-1|TRBV2|TRBD1
CATQTGGLTEAFF
TGTGCCACCCAAACAGGGGGCTTGACTGAAGCTTTCTTT
>once|TRBJ1-2|TRBV7-2|.
CASATGYNYGYTF
TGTGCCAGCGCCACAGGTTATAACTATGGCTACACCTTC
>.|TRBJ2-2|TRBV3-1/TRBV3-2|.
CASSQEASAYTGELFF
TGTGCCAGCAGCCAAGAAGCGAGCGCCTACACCGGGGAGCTGTTTTTT
>once|TRBJ1-2|TRBV12-3/TRBV12-4|TRBD1
CASSGGTGYGYTF
TGTGCCAGCAGCGGAGGGACAGGGTATGGCTACACCTTC
>.|TRBJ2-1|TRBV30|TRBD2
CAWIKAGGPVDEQFF
TGTGCCTGGATTAAAGCGGGAGGGCCGGTAGATGAGCAGTTCTTC
>.|TRBJ2-5|TRBV24-1|TRBD2
CATSDFTPTSGRMEETQYF
TGTGCCACCAGTGATTTTACGCCGACTAGCGGGAGGATGGAAGAGACCCAGTACTTC
>.|TRBJ2-7|TRBV10-3|TRBD2
CAVGGAGVGYEQYF
TGTGCCGTCGGCGGAGCGGGAGTAGGGTACGAGCAGTACTTC
>few|TRBJ1-2|TRBV6-2/TRBV6-3|.
CASSYWHSNYGYTF
TGTGCCAGCAGTTACTGGCATTCTAACTATGGCTACACCTTC
>.|TRBJ2-2|TRBV7-6|TRBD1
CASKKGQRNTGELFF
TGTGCCAGCAAGAAGGGACAGAGAAACACCGGGGAGCTGTTTTTT
>.|TRBJ1-2|TRBV19|TRBD1
CASSIRTGPYGYTF
TGTGCCAGTAGTATCCGGACAGGGCCCTATGGCTACACCTTC
>.|TRBJ1-5|TRBV27|.
CASSLFGGFRNQPQHF
TGTGCCAGCAGTTTATTCGGCGGGTTCCGCAATCAGCCCCAGCATTTT
>.|TRBJ2-7|TRBV19|TRBD1
CASSQPGQAAYEQYF
TGTGCCAGTAGTCAACCGGGACAGGCCGCCTACGAGCAGTACTTC
>.|TRBJ2-7|TRBV9|.
CASSVGDSYEQYF
TGTGCCAGCAGCGTAGGAGACTCTTACGAGCAGTACTTC
>.|TRBJ2-1|TRBV3-1/TRBV3-2|TRBD1
CASSPDRVIVNEQFF
TGTGCCAGCAGCCCGGACAGGGTTATAGTCAATGAGCAGTTCTTC
>.|TRBJ2-2|TRBV6-1|TRBD2
CASSGTSGSGWTGELFF
TGTGCCAGCAGTGGGACTAGCGGGAGTGGTTGGACCGGGGAGCTGTTTTTT
>.|TRBJ1-3|TRBV19|.
CASSADSGNTIYF
TGTGCCAGTAGTGCGGACTCTGGAAACACCATATATTTT
>.|TRBJ2-1|TRBV24-1|TRBD2
CATTGGLYNEQFF
TGTGCCACCACGGGAGGCCTTTACAATGAGCAGTTCTTC
>.|TRBJ1-2|TRBV19|TRBD1
CASSLRPDRAYGYTF
TGTGCCAGTAGTCTACGCCCCGACAGGGCCTATGGCTACACCTTC
>.|TRBJ1-2|TRBV30|.
CAWSTGASYTF
TGTGCCTGGTCGACAGGCGCTAGCTACACCTTC
>.|TRBJ2-1|TRBV7-6|.
CASSLARASAYNEQFF
TGTGCCAGCAGCTTAGCGCGCGCTAGCGCATACAATGAGCAGTTCTTC
>few|TRBJ2-2|TRBV5-1|.
CASSLNTGELFF
TGCGCCAGCAGCCTCAACACCGGGGAGCTGTTTTTT
>.|TRBJ2-7|TRBV30|.
CAWTVSSVGQYF
TGTGCCTGGACGGTCTCAAGCGTCGGGCAGTACTTC
>few|TRBJ2-1|TRBV6-2/TRBV6-3|.
CASTPRDLALSSYNEQFF
TGTGCCAGCACCCCCCGGGATCTAGCCTTGAGCTCCTACAATGAGCAGTTCTTC
>once|TRBJ1-5|TRBV28|TRBD1
CASSSGQSNQPQHF
TGTGCCAGCAGTTCGGGACAGTCAAATCAGCCCCAGCATTTT
>once|TRBJ2-1|TRBV5-4|TRBD2
CASSPGTSGEPLNEQFF
TGTGCCAGCAGCCCGGGGACTAGCGGGGAGCCTTTGAATGAGCAGTTCTTC
>.|TRBJ2-2|TRBV9|TRBD2
CASSVGGTSEGGTGELFF
TGTGCCAGCAGCGTAGGAGGGACTAGCGAAGGCGGGACCGGGGAGCTGTTTTTT
>.|TRBJ2-2|TRBV18|TRBD2
CASSPPLGRGAGELFF
TGTGCCAGCTCACCACCTCTTGGTCGGGGGGCCGGGGAGCTGTTTTTT
>.|TRBJ2-7|TRBV11-2|TRBD2
CASSYLGAGGGYEQYF
TGTGCCAGCAGCTATTTAGGAGCGGGAGGTGGCTACGAGCAGTACTTC
>.|TRBJ1-5|TRBV6-1|TRBD1
CASNPGGGRNQPQHF
TGTGCCAGCAACCCAGGGGGCGGGCGCAATCAGCCCCAGCATTTT
>.|TRBJ1-6|TRBV4-1|.
CASSQEETGSSPLHF
TGCGCCAGCAGCCAAGAAGAAACAGGGAGCTCACCCCTCCACTTT
>few|TRBJ2-1|TRBV19|TRBD2
CASSWLAGGLLSEQFF
TGTGCCAGTAGTTGGTTAGCGGGAGGGCTTCTTTCTGAGCAGTTCTTC
>.|TRBJ1-2|TRBV5-6|TRBD1
CASSPWDRGNGYTF
TGTGCCAGCAGCCCATGGGACAGGGGTAATGGCTACACCTTC
>few|TRBJ2-1|TRBV5-1|TRBD2
CASSSLSGSSYNEQFF
TGCGCCAGCAGCTCCCTTAGCGGGAGCTCCTACAATGAGCAGTTCTTC